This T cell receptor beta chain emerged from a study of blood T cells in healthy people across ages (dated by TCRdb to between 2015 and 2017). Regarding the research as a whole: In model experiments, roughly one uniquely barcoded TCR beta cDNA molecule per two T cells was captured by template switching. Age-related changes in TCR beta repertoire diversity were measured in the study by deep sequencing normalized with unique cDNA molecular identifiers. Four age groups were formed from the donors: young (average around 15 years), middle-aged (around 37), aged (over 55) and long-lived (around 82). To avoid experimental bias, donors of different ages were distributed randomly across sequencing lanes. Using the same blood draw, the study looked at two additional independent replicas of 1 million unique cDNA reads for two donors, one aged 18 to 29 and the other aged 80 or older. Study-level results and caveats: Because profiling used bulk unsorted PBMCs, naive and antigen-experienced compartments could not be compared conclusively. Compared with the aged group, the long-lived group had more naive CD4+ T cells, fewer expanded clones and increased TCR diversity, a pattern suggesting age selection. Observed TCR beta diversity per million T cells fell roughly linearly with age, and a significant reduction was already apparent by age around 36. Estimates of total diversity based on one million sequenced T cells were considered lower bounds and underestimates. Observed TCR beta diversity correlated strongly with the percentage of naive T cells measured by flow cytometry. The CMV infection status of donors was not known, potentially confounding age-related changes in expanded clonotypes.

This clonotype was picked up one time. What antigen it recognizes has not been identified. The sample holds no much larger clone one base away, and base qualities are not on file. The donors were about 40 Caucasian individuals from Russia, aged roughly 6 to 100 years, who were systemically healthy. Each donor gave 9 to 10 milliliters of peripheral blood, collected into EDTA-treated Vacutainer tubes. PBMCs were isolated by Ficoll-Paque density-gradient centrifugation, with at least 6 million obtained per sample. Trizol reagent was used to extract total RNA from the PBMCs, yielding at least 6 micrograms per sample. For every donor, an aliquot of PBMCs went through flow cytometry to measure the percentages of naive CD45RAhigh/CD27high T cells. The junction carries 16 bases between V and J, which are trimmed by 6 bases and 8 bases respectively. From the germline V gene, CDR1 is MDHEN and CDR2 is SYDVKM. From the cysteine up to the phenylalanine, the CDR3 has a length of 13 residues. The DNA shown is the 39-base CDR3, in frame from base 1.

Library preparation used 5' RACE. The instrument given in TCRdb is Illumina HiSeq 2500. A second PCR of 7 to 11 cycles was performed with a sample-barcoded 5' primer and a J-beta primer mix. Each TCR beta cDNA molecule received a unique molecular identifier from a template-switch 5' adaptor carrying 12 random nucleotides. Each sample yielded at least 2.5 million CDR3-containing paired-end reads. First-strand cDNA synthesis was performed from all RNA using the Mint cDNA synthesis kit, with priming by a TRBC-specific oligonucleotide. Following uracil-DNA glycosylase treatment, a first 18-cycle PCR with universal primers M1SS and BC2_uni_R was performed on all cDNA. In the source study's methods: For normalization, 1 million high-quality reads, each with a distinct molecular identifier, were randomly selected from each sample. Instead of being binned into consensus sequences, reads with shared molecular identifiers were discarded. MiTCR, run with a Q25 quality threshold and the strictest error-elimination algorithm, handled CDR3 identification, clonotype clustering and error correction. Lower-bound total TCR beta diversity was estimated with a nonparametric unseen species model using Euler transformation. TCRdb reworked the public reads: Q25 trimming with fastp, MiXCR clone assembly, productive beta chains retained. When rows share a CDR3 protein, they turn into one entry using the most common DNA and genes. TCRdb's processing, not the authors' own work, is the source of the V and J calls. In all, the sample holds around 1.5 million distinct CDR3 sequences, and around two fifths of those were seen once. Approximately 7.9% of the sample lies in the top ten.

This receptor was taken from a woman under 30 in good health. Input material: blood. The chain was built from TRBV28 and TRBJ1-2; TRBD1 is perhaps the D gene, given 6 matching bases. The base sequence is TGTGCCAGCAGCCAGACAGGACTGTCGGGCTACACCTTC. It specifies CASSQTGLSGYTF.